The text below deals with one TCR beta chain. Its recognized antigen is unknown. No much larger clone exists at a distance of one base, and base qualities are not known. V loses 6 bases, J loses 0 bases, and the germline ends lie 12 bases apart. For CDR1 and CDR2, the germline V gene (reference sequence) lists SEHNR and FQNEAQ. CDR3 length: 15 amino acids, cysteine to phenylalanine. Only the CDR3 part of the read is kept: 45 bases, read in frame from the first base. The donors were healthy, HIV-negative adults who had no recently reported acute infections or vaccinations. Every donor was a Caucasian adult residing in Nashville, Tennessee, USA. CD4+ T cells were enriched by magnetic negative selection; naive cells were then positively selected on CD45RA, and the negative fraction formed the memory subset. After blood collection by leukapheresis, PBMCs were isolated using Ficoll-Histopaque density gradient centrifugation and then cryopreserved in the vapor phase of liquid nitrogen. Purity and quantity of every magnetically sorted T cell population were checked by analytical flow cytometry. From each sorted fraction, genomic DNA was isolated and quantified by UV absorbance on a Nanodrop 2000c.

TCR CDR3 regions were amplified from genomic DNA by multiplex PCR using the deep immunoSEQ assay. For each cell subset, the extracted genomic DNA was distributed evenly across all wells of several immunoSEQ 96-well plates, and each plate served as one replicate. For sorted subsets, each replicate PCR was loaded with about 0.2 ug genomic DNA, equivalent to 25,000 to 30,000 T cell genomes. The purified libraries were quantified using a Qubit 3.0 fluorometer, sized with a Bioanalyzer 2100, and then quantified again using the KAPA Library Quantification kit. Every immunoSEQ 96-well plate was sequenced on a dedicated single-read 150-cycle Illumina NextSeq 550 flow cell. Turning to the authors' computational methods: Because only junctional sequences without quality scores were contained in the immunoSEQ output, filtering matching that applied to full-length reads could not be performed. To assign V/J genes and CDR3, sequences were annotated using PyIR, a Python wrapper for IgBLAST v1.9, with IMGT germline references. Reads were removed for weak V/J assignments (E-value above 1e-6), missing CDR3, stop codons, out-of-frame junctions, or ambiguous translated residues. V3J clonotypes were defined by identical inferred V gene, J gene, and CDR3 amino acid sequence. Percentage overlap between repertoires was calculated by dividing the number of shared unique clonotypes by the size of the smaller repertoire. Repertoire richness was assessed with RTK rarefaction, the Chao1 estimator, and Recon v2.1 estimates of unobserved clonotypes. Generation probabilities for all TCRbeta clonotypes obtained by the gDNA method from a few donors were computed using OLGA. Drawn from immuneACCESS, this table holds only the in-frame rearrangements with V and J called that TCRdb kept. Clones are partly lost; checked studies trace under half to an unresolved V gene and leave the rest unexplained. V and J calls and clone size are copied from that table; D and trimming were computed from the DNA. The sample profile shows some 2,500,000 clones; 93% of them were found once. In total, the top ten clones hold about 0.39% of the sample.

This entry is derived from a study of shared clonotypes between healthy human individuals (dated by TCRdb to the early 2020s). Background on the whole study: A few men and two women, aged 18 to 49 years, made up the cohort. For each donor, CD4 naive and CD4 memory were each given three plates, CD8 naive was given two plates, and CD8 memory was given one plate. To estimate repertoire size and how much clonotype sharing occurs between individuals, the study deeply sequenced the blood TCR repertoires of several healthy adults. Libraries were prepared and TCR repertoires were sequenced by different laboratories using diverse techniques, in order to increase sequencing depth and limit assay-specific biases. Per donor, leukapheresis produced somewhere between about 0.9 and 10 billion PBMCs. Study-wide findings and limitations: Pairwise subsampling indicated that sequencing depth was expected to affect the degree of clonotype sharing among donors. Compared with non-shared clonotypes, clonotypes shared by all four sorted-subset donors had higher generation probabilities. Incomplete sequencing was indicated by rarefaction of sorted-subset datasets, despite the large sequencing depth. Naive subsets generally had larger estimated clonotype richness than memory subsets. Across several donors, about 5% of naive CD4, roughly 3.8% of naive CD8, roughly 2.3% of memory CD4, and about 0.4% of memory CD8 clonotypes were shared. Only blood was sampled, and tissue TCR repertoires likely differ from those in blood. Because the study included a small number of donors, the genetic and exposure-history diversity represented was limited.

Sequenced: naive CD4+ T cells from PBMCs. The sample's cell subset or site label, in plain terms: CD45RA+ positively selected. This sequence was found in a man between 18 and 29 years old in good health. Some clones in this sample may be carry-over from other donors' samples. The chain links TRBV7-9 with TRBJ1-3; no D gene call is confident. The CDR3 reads CASSWTPSSGNTIYF. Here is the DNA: TGTGCCAGCAGTTGGACCCCCAGCTCTGGAAACACCATATATTTT.